This TCR beta chain derives from a study of blood T cell repertoires in COVID-19. This clone was seen just once. Here immunoSEQ multiplex PCR was the method, and the copy in TCRdb shows in-frame clones only, minus some. This sample has tens of thousands of clones, with around 88% found just once. The sample consisted of peripheral blood. This sequence originates from a woman aged 70-85 years with acute or convalescent COVID-19.

CDR3 region: CASSLAMGGRARTDTQYF. Written as DNA, the CDR3 is TGTGCCAGCAGCTTAGCGATGGGCGGGAGGGCCAGAACAGATACGCAGTATTTT. This sequence joins TRBV7-9 and TRBJ2-3; TRBD2 aligns across 9 bases. This CDR3 region has 18 residues. V gave up 0 bases and J gave up 3 bases; unmatched junction bases: 10. Germline lookup yields CDR1 SEHNR and CDR2 FQNEAQ (reference sequence). The variable domain in full, with the rest retrieved from reference TRBV7-9 and TRBJ2-3, is DTGVSQNPRHKITKRGQNVTFRCDPISEHNRLYWYRQTLGQGPEFLTYFQNEAQLEKSRLLSDRFSAERPKGSFSTLEIQRTEQGDSAMYLCASSLAMGGRARTDTQYFGPGTRLTVL.